Sequencing of this TCR beta chain was carried out in a study of technical replicates of blood from several donors. The method was immunoSEQ multiplex PCR; TCRdb's version includes in-frame clones alone and lacks a portion of them. Of 74,000 or so clones in the sample, 90% to 95% were seen once. This CDR3 comprises 16 residues. In germline, CDR1 is LNHDA, CDR2 SQIVND (reference sequence). V was clipped by 5 bases and J by 3 bases; unmatched bases: 12. The sequence was obtained from a human donor in good health. The gene calls are TRBV19 and TRBJ2-7, with TRBD2 identical over 8 bases. Sequencing used T cells isolated from PBMCs. In DNA form, the CDR3 reads TGTGCCAGTAGTCTGGGGACTAGTGAATTGAACTACGAGCAGTACTTC. It translates to CASSLGTSELNYEQYF.